This T cell receptor beta chain was sequenced during a study of T cell changes during pregnancy in multiple sclerosis (dated by TCRdb to between 2018 and 2021). Describing the broader study: The study looked at changes in the T cell repertoire across pregnancy in women with multiple sclerosis.

The library was obtained by the immunoSEQ multiplex PCR assay. TCRdb limited this immuneACCESS table to in-frame rearrangements with V and J called. A share of clones is missing; checked studies link under half to unresolved V genes, and the rest is unexplained. For this sample there are 70,000 to 95,000 clones; under 95% appear just once. Roughly 2.6% of the sample comes from the top ten. This clone is a singleton in its sample. Its specific antigen is unknown. Nothing much larger sits one base from this clone, and base qualities are not available. The CDR3 starts with the cysteine, ends with the phenylalanine, and has 13 residues. Only the CDR3 region is kept as DNA, spanning 39 bases read in frame from base 1.

The source is a female donor in good health, enrolled as a control in a pregnancy study. The starting material was peripheral blood, obtained after pregnancy. The rearrangement joined TRBV21-1 to TRBJ1-3; TRBD1 reflects the table's D call only, with no check against the DNA. TRBV21-1 constitutes a pseudogene. For the CDR3, the sequence is CASTTDRGNTIYF. In nucleotides, the sequence is TGTGCCAGCACCACCGACAGGGGAAACACCATATATTTT.